Listed below are T cell receptor beta chains from one sample, sequenced in a study of shared clonotypes between healthy human individuals. Clones were read by immunoSEQ multiplex PCR, and TCRdb kept only the in-frame ones, dropping some. This table holds roughly 2.5 million clones, around 94% found once. Sequencing was performed on naive CD4+ T cells sorted from blood. Every receptor here comes from a man between 18 and 29 years old in good health. CDR3s include the opening cysteine and the closing phenylalanine or tryptophan. The D gene is left open where the match is weak. The size of a clone is reported for some rows only, either as once, few or many, or as a class for expanded clones.

v_gene,d_gene,abundance,j_gene,CDR3aa,CDR3nt
TRBV5-4,TRBD1,once,TRBJ1-1,CASSLSADRATEAFF,TGTGCCAGCAGCTTGTCGGCAGACAGGGCCACTGAAGCTTTCTTT
TRBV7-3,.,.,TRBJ2-7,CASSSSRAEQYF,TGTGCCAGCAGCTCCAGCCGAGCCGAGCAGTACTTC
TRBV5-6,.,.,TRBJ2-3,CASSLRPIDTQYF,TGTGCCAGCAGCTTGCGTCCAATAGATACGCAGTATTTT
TRBV7-2,TRBD1,.,TRBJ1-1,CASSSRQGLIYAFF,TGTGCCAGCAGCTCCCGACAGGGGCTTATCTACGCTTTCTTT
TRBV5-1,TRBD1,.,TRBJ1-4,CASSSSLSGTGGGELFF,TGCGCCAGCAGCTCCTCACTTTCCGGGACAGGGGGCGGTGAACTGTTTTTT
TRBV5-4,.,.,TRBJ2-7,CASSSGQPSYEQYF,TGTGCCAGCAGCTCTGGACAGCCCTCCTACGAGCAGTACTTC
TRBV19,.,.,TRBJ1-5,CAASAGVGNQPQHF,TGTGCCGCGTCGGCGGGTGTAGGCAATCAGCCCCAGCATTTT
TRBV5-1,TRBD1,.,TRBJ2-7,CASSSRGTGAYEQYF,TGCGCCAGCAGCTCGAGGGGGACAGGGGCCTACGAGCAGTACTTC
TRBV6-1,.,.,TRBJ1-2,CASTLLMDLYGYTF,TGTGCCAGCACTCTCCTCATGGATCTCTATGGCTACACCTTC
TRBV14,TRBD1,.,TRBJ2-7,CASSQDRYRGTYEQYF,TGTGCCAGCAGCCAAGATCGTTACAGGGGGACCTACGAGCAGTACTTC
TRBV7-6,.,.,TRBJ1-1,CASSVSENTEAFF,TGTGCCAGCAGCGTTTCAGAGAACACTGAAGCTTTCTTT
TRBV14,.,.,TRBJ2-1,CASSNGGVRSDEQFF,TGTGCCAGCAGCAACGGGGGAGTGAGGTCGGATGAGCAGTTCTTC
TRBV2,.,.,TRBJ1-2,CASSESIGQGRYTF,TGTGCCAGCAGTGAATCGATCGGTCAAGGACGCTACACCTTC
TRBV5-1,.,.,TRBJ2-1,CASSPGSTYGDEQFF,TGCGCCAGCAGCCCGGGGTCCACCTACGGCGATGAGCAGTTCTTC
TRBV6-1,.,once,TRBJ2-7,CASSEALETPYEQYF,TGTGCCAGCAGTGAAGCGCTCGAGACCCCCTACGAGCAGTACTTC
TRBV9,.,few,TRBJ1-1,CASSVGMMNTEAFF,TGTGCCAGCAGCGTTGGGATGATGAACACTGAAGCTTTCTTT
TRBV7-9,.,.,TRBJ2-1,CASSYRGVYDNEQFF,TGTGCCAGCAGCTATAGGGGCGTGTACGACAATGAGCAGTTCTTC
TRBV6-5,.,once,TRBJ2-1,CASSATGSYNEQFF,TGTGCCAGCAGCGCAACAGGGTCCTACAATGAGCAGTTCTTC
TRBV18,.,.,TRBJ2-6,CASSPLLGTGANVLTF,TGTGCCAGCTCACCACTGTTGGGGACTGGGGCCAACGTCCTGACTTTC
TRBV28,.,.,TRBJ2-2,CASAGGTGELFF,TGTGCCAGCGCCGGGGGAACCGGGGAGCTGTTTTTT
TRBV10-1,.,.,TRBJ2-3,CASSELRGGRTDTQYF,TGCGCCAGCAGTGAGTTGAGGGGGGGTCGCACAGATACGCAGTATTTT
TRBV4-3,TRBD1,.,TRBJ1-5,CASSQDWGQGHQPQHF,TGCGCCAGCAGCCAAGATTGGGGACAGGGTCATCAGCCCCAGCATTTT
TRBV6-1,.,.,TRBJ1-1,CASSEIRTEAFF,TGTGCCAGCAGTGAAATCCGGACTGAAGCTTTCTTT
TRBV19,TRBD2,.,TRBJ2-7,CASSIGASGIYEQYF,TGTGCCAGTAGTATAGGGGCTAGCGGGATATACGAGCAGTACTTC
TRBV7-2,TRBD1,.,TRBJ2-6,CASSSDRAGANVLTF,TGTGCCAGCAGCTCAGACAGGGCTGGGGCCAACGTCCTGACTTTC
TRBV28,TRBD1,.,TRBJ1-5,CASSRQGLSQPQHF,TGTGCCAGCAGTAGACAGGGGTTAAGTCAGCCCCAGCATTTT